The 20 T cell receptor beta chains in this list originate from one sample, sequenced in a study of identical twins. TCRdb reanalysed the 5' RACE reads using MiXCR and keeps one entry per CDR3 protein. This table holds around 300,000 distinct CDR3 sequences, about 8.1% found once. The same sample was also used in a study of yellow fever vaccine responses in identical twins.

The source material was memory (CD45RO+) T cells sorted from blood. The receptors derive from a woman aged 18-30 years in good health.

The J gene is TRBJ2-3, the V gene TRBV2; the D gene is possibly TRBD2 (6 bases). CDR1 and CDR2 from the germline V gene are SNHLY and FYNNEI. CDR3 size: 14 residues. The V gene lost 6 bases and the J gene lost 4 bases, with 14 bases spanning the gap. As DNA, the CDR3 is TGTGCCAGCAGCTCGGGGGATGGGGCAGATACGCAGTATTTT. Its translation is CASSSGDGADTQYF.

There are a few counts of this clonotype. This chain links TRBV2 with TRBJ1-4; the D gene is possibly TRBD1 (6 bases). This CDR3 has 15 residues. In germline, CDR1 is SNHLY, CDR2 FYNNEI. Trimming pared 1 base from V and 8 bases from J, leaving 14 bases between. The CDR3 nucleotides read TGTGCCAGCAGTGAAGGTTCCGGGAGGGGGGAAAAACTGTTTTTT. Amino acid sequence: CASSEGSGRGEKLFF. Full variable domain (rest looked up from reference TRBV2 and TRBJ1-4): EPEVTQTPSHQVTQMGQEVILRCVPISNHLYFYWYRQILGQKVEFLVSFYNNEISEKSEIFDDQFSVERPDGSNFTLKIRSTKLEDSAMYFCASSEGSGRGEKLFFGSGTQLSVL.

This clonotype was counted ten times or more. V gene TRBV7-9 combines with J gene TRBJ2-5; 7 positions match TRBD2. The germline V gene encodes CDR1 SEHNR and CDR2 FQNEAQ (reference sequence). With 1 base clipped from V and 3 bases from J, the junction kept 8 bases outside the gene matches. The CDR3 has 16 residues. The CDR3 spells CASSLGLGSGKETQYF. CDR3 sequence (DNA): TGTGCCAGCAGCTTAGGACTGGGGAGCGGGAAAGAGACCCAGTACTTC.

This clonotype was picked up many times. The chain uses TRBV20-1 and TRBJ1-1, with D possibly TRBD1 on 5 matching bases. Between the trimmed V and J ends, which lost 3 bases and 3 bases, there was a span of 14 bases. Germline CDR1 DFQATT, CDR2 SNEGSKA (reference sequence). The CDR3 contains 14 residues. CDR3 coding DNA: TGCAGTGCTAGGGTCGGCGGGGCCGACACTGAAGCTTTCTTT. Its protein product is CSARVGGADTEAFF.

The count of this clonotype is one. Being one base from a much bigger clone, this may be a read error. V is TRBV20-1 and J is TRBJ2-3; D gene unclear. The germline V gene has CDR1 DFQATT and CDR2 SNEGSKA (reference sequence). The CDR3 covers 12 residues. The CDR3 DNA reads TGCAGTGCTAGGCGTACCACACATACGCAGTATTTT. As protein: CSARRTTHTQYF.

In this sample, this clonotype turned up many times. The rearrangement uses TRBV10-3 and TRBJ2-5; 8 nucleotides align to TRBD2. The CDR3 loop spans 14 amino acids. From germline, CDR1 is ENHRY and CDR2 SYGVKD. J was trimmed by 5 bases and V by 5 bases; bases with no gene match: 7. CDR3 coding DNA: TGTGCCATCAGTCCTGGACTAGCTGAGGAGACCCAGTACTTC. It is translated as CAISPGLAEETQYF.

This clonotype showed up many times. The CDR3 DNA reads TGTGCCATCGGGGATAGCAATCAGCCCCAGCATTTT. This translates into CAIGDSNQPQHF. V gene TRBV10-3 combines with J gene TRBJ1-5; unclear D gene. Trimming removed 8 bases from V and 0 bases from J, with 5 bases in between. CDR1 and CDR2 from the germline V gene are ENHRY and SYGVKD. This CDR3 region has 12 residues.

This clonotype was counted between two and nine times. The rearrangement joins TRBV3-1 to TRBJ1-2; possible D gene TRBD1, 5 bases. The germline V and J ends were trimmed by 4 bases and 8 bases, with 17 bases remaining between them. CDR1 is LGHDT and CDR2 is YNNKEL in the germline V gene (reference sequence). CDR3 length: 14 amino acids. CDR3 DNA: TGTGCCAGCAGCCGGAGAGGGGCGGCCGCCGGCTACACCTTC. As protein: CASSRRGAAAGYTF.

This chain uses TRBV11-2 with TRBJ2-7, with D possibly being TRBD1 (5 bases). V was clipped by 5 bases and J by 7 bases, with 27 bases between them. From germline, CDR1 is SGHAT and CDR2 FQNNGV. The length of the CDR3 is 17 residues. CDR3 DNA: TGTGCCAGCAGCGTATGGGAAGGACACGGGTTCGATAGGGAGCAGTACTTC. It encodes CASSVWEGHGFDREQYF.

The rearrangement joins TRBV6-4 to TRBJ2-2; 7 bases are shared with TRBD2. V was clipped by 2 bases and J by 6 bases; unmatched bases: 3. CDR1 MRHNA and CDR2 SNTAGT come from the germline V gene. The CDR3 is made up of 14 amino acids. The CDR3 region is CASSDGLAAGELFF. In nucleotides, the CDR3 is TGTGCCAGCAGTGACGGTCTAGCGGCCGGGGAGCTGTTTTTT.

This clonotype was seen more than once but under ten times. This chain uses TRBV3-1 with TRBJ1-4; 10 nucleotides line up with TRBD1. CDR1 and CDR2 (germline): LGHDT, YNNKEL (reference sequence). This CDR3 is 15 amino acids long. V dropped 2 bases and J dropped 7; count of bases not matched to a gene: 4. This CDR3 reads CASSQSGTGAEKLFF. As DNA, the CDR3 is TGTGCCAGCAGCCAATCCGGGACAGGGGCTGAAAAACTGTTTTTT.

The sample holds many counts of this clonotype. The chain uses TRBV20-1 and TRBJ2-5; 7 bases are shared with TRBD2. The CDR3 totals 11 residues. Germline CDR1 reads DFQATT; CDR2 reads SNEGSKA (reference sequence). V gave up 8 bases and J gave up 5 bases; unmatched junction bases: 5. DNA of the CDR3: TGCAGTTTCCTAGCGGTGGAGACCCAGTACTTC. It specifies CSFLAVETQYF.

The sample holds many counts of this clonotype. The chain combines TRBV24-1 with TRBJ2-1, with TRBD1 matching 9 bases. V trimming: 5 bases; J trimming: 7 bases; junction bases outside the gene matches: 11. Germline V gene lookup returns CDR1 KGHDR and CDR2 SFDVKD. The CDR3 covers 16 residues. The CDR3 protein is CATSAEQGASWNEQFF. The CDR3 DNA is TGTGCCACCAGTGCCGAACAGGGGGCGAGTTGGAATGAGCAGTTCTTC.

This clonotype was counted at least ten times. The chain joins TRBV4-1 to TRBJ2-4, with D perhaps TRBD1 (6 bases). Germline V lookup: CDR1 MGHRA, CDR2 YSYEKL. Trimming removed 4 bases from V and 0 bases from J, with 13 bases in between. This CDR3 contains 16 residues. The CDR3 DNA reads TGCGCCAGCAGCCTCGGACAGTCCTTAGCCAAAAACATTCAGTACTTC. Protein: CASSLGQSLAKNIQYF.

This clonotype was observed a few times. This chain connects TRBV20-1 to TRBJ2-7; 12 bases fit TRBD2. Trimming removed 6 bases from V and 2 bases from J; junction bases left unmatched: 5. CDR3 size: 14 residues. CDR1 is DFQATT and CDR2 is SNEGSKA in the germline V gene (reference sequence). In nucleotides, the CDR3 is TGCAGTGCCAGACTAGCGGGAGTGCCCTACGAGCAGTACTTC. It codes for CSARLAGVPYEQYF.

This clonotype was detected only a few times. V is TRBV4-1 and J is TRBJ2-1; TRBD2 is a possible D gene (5 bases). From germline, CDR1 is MGHRA and CDR2 YSYEKL. The CDR3 has 15 amino acids. The V and J ends lost 4 bases and 7 bases respectively, with 17 bases between them. The CDR3 nucleotides are TGCGCCAGCAGCCTCCATGAGGGCCGGGGTAATGAGCAGTTCTTC. Translating gives CASSLHEGRGNEQFF.

The CDR3 nucleotides read TGTGCCAGCAGTTTCCTCCGGGGCGTCCGAGAAAAACTGTTTTTT. It specifies CASSFLRGVREKLFF. The chain joins TRBV28 to TRBJ1-4; TRBD1 might be the D (5 bases). Trimming pared 3 bases from V and 8 bases from J, leaving 16 bases between. This CDR3 has 15 residues. The germline V gene has CDR1 MDHEN and CDR2 SYDVKM. The full variable domain, in which reference TRBV28 and TRBJ1-4 provide the parts outside the CDR3, is DVKVTQSSRYLVKRTGEKVFLECVQDMDHENMFWYRQDPGLGLRLIYFSYDVKMKEKGDIPEGYSVSREKKERFSLILESASTNQTSMYLCASSFLRGVREKLFFGSGTQLSVL.

Comment on this clonotype: An end of the junction differs from the germline gene, which may be a read error. V usage is TRBV5-5 and J usage is TRBJ1-1, with D hard to call. The germline CDR1 and CDR2 sequences are SGHKS and YYEKEE (reference sequence). CDR3 length: 14 residues. CDR3 residues: CASSAGLICTEALF. CDR3 in DNA: TGTGCCAGCAGCGCCGGGCTCATCTGCACTGAAGCGCTCTTT.

This clonotype came up a few times. The CDR3 loop is CASSSIEYEQYF. CDR3 DNA sequence: TGTGCCAGCAGCTCGATCGAGTACGAGCAGTACTTC. V gene TRBV28 combines with J gene TRBJ2-7; no clear D. V gave up 6 bases and J gave up 4 bases, with 10 bases separating them. This CDR3 comprises 12 residues. Germline lookup yields CDR1 MDHEN and CDR2 SYDVKM. The complete variable domain, with remaining parts taken from reference TRBV28 and TRBJ2-7, reads DVKVTQSSRYLVKRTGEKVFLECVQDMDHENMFWYRQDPGLGLRLIYFSYDVKMKEKGDIPEGYSVSREKKERFSLILESASTNQTSMYLCASSSIEYEQYFGPGTRLTVT.

The chain couples TRBV20-1 to TRBJ2-5; D gene unclear. CDR1 is DFQATT and CDR2 is SNEGSKA in the germline V gene (reference sequence). The CDR3 is 12 residues long. Between the trimmed V and J ends, which lost 0 bases and 7 bases, there was a span of 9 bases. The CDR3 here is CSARDLSGTQYF. In DNA form, the CDR3 reads TGCAGTGCTAGAGATCTTAGTGGGACCCAGTACTTC.